Shown below are 11 T cell receptor beta chains from a single sample sequenced in a study of early T cells in non-severe SARS-CoV-2 infection. Using its own MiXCR run on the 5' RACE reads, TCRdb lists one record per CDR3 protein. The data contain over 60,000 distinct CDR3 sequences, roughly 13% of them singletons. The material sequenced was whole blood. All receptors derive from an adult who was a healthcare worker with PCR-confirmed SARS-CoV-2 infection or an uninfected control (not recorded which).

The chain recombines TRBV29-1 with TRBJ2-7; D may correspond to TRBD1 or TRBD2 (5 bases each). CDR1 and CDR2 (germline): SQVTM, ANQGSEA. The CDR3 has 13 amino acids. Trimming removed 6 bases from V and 6 bases from J, with 18 bases in between. The chain's CDR3 is CSVVRDAATEQYF. In DNA form, the CDR3 reads TGCAGCGTAGTCCGGGACGCGGCTACCGAGCAGTACTTC.

This clonotype was seen at least ten times. This chain links TRBV12-3 or TRBV12-4 with TRBJ2-5; D unresolved. The CDR3 spans 15 residues. Trimming pared 0 bases from V and 1 base from J, leaving 9 bases between. The CDR3 sequence: CASSLARRPQETQYF. The CDR3 bases are TGTGCCAGCAGTTTAGCGCGGCGGCCCCAAGAGACCCAGTACTTC.

Regarding this clonotype: Germline and junction disagree at one end, which may indicate a read error. The genes are TRBV19 and TRBJ1-3; maybe TRBD1 (6 bases). The germline gives CDR1 LNHDA, CDR2 SQIVND (reference sequence). This CDR3 is 16 amino acids long. The CDR3 here is CASSIPTGLSENTIYF. CDR3 bases: TGTGCCAGTAGTATCCCGACAGGACTCTCTGAAAACACCATATATTTT. The full variable domain, completed using reference TRBV19 and TRBJ1-3, is DGGITQSPKYLFRKEGQNVTLSCEQNLNHDAMYWYRQDPGQGLRLIYYSQIVNDFQKGDIAEGYSVSREKKESFPLTVTSAQKNPTAFYLCASSIPTGLSENTIYFGEGSWLTVV.

This clonotype has at least ten counts. This chain uses TRBV6-1 with TRBJ2-7; D gene ambiguous. Trimming took 0 bases from V and 7 from J, leaving 10 bases between them. CDR1 is MNHNS, CDR2 SASEGT, per germline. The CDR3 extends over 13 amino acids. The CDR3 sequence: CASSEAGRIEQYF. The CDR3 DNA sequence: TGTGCCAGCAGTGAAGCTGGCAGAATAGAGCAGTACTTC.

This clonotype has a count of ten or more. The genes are TRBV6-5 and TRBJ1-4; 11 bases are shared with TRBD1. The germline gives CDR1 MNHEY, CDR2 SVGAGI. The CDR3 runs to 18 residues. The V gene end was trimmed by 6 bases and the J gene end by 0 bases; junction bases not matched to a gene: 9. In nucleotides, the CDR3 is TGTGCCAGCAGCCGAGGGACAGGGGGACTCTCAACTAATGAAAAACTGTTTTTT. Translated: CASSRGTGGLSTNEKLFF.

This clonotype appeared many times. This chain links TRBV7-2 with TRBJ2-2, with 9 positions matching TRBD2. J lost 1 base, V lost 7 bases, and 10 bases had no gene match. CDR1 is SGHTA, CDR2 FQGNSA, per germline. The CDR3 is 17 amino acids. The CDR3 loop is CASTRGLAGMNTGELFF. The DNA of the CDR3 is TGTGCCAGCACCCGAGGTCTAGCGGGGATGAACACCGGGGAGCTGTTTTTT.

The rearrangement uses TRBV6-5 and TRBJ2-7; D call uncertain. Germline CDR1 reads MNHEY; CDR2 reads SVGAGI. This CDR3 is built from 11 residues. Trimming took off 6 bases at V and 6 bases at J, with 9 bases between the two ends. The DNA for the CDR3 is TGTGCCAGCAGAGCCCTCGGCGAGCAGTACTTC. Its translation: CASRALGEQYF.

This clonotype was counted many times. The J gene is TRBJ2-1, the V gene TRBV2; a possible D gene is TRBD2 (6 bases). CDR1 and CDR2 from the germline V gene are SNHLY and FYNNEI. The ends were cut back, 6 bases at V and 10 bases at J, with 28 bases in the middle. The CDR3 extends over 17 amino acids. The CDR3 nucleotides are TGTGCCAGCAGGCTGGAGTGGGGCCTGTGGCGGGGTCGCGAGCAGTTCTTC. Protein sequence: CASRLEWGLWRGREQFF.

V and J are TRBV12-3 or TRBV12-4 and TRBJ1-5; TRBD1 matches at 11 bases. This CDR3 has 15 residues. The junction had 6 bases not matched to a gene; V was cut back by 6 bases and J by 5 bases. CDR3 residues: CASSTGTGGDQPQHF. CDR3 DNA: TGTGCCAGCAGCACCGGGACAGGGGGGGATCAGCCCCAGCATTTT.

This clonotype came up a few times. This rearrangement joins TRBV12-3 or TRBV12-4 to TRBJ2-2, with TRBD2 matching 7 bases. CDR3 size: 16 residues. Trimming at V came to 1 base and at J to 2 bases, leaving 4 bases not matched to a gene. Here the CDR3 reads CASSLVAGVNTGELFF. The CDR3 coding sequence is TGTGCCAGCAGTTTAGTGGCGGGGGTCAACACCGGGGAGCTGTTTTTT.

Many counts were recorded for this clonotype. The J gene is TRBJ2-5, the V gene TRBV11-2, with 11 bases fitting TRBD1. In germline, CDR1 is SGHAT, CDR2 FQNNGV. CDR3 length: 15 residues. Losses at the gene ends were 3 bases for V and 1 base for J; bases not matched to a gene: 1. The CDR3 nucleotides are TGTGCCAGCAGCTTGGGGACAGGGGGCCAAGAGACCCAGTACTTC. Encoded protein: CASSLGTGGQETQYF.